This is a list of T cell receptor beta chains from one sample in a study of human T cells and chemical hapten exposure. TCRdb passed the RACE reads through MiXCR, listing each CDR3 protein once. The sample consists of 65,000 to 100,000 distinct CDR3 sequences, 6.6% of them appearing once. Sequencing used whole blood, obtained in connection with sensitization to the hapten diphenylcyclopropenone (DPC). The receptors here all came from a woman in her 30s with alopecia areata. Some clones in this sample may be carry-over from other donors' samples. CDR3s include the opening cysteine and the closing phenylalanine or tryptophan. The order of the fields is J gene, CDR3 length, V gene, CDR3 protein.

J: TRBJ1-1
length: 14
V: TRBV2
CDR3: CASSEMVSNTEAFF

J: TRBJ1-5
length: 15
V: TRBV29-1
CDR3: CSASPGTDSNQPQHF

J: TRBJ2-1
length: 16
V: TRBV20-1
CDR3: CSARGLSGGVYNEQFF

J: TRBJ2-3
length: 10
V: TRBV2
CDR3: CASRRTTQYF

J: TRBJ1-2
length: 13
V: TRBV29-1
CDR3: CSVDAPGQGGYTF

J: TRBJ1-4
length: 13
V: TRBV29-1
CDR3: CSVDGVGVRKLFF

J: TRBJ2-3
length: 18
V: TRBV5-6
CDR3: CASSLAAGARVSTDTQYF

J: TRBJ1-2
length: 16
V: TRBV7-2
CDR3: CASSLRGATPNYGYTF

J: TRBJ1-1
length: 12
V: TRBV29-1
CDR3: CSGTQGDTEAFF

J: TRBJ1-4
length: 14
V: TRBV12-3/TRBV12-4
CDR3: CASSLGVNMEKLFF

J: TRBJ2-7
length: 14
V: TRBV10-3
CDR3: CAIRPGQGRYEQYF

J: TRBJ2-3
length: 15
V: TRBV7-8
CDR3: CASSEFGGGTDTQYF

J: TRBJ2-4
length: 16
V: TRBV6-6
CDR3: CASSYSAGTSKNIQYF

J: TRBJ2-1
length: 14
V: TRBV20-1
CDR3: CSYATGGYLDEQFF

J: TRBJ1-1
length: 12
V: TRBV20-1
CDR3: CSAKQGLGEAFF

J: TRBJ1-1
length: 14
V: TRBV4-2
CDR3: CASSQAGVGTEAFF

J: TRBJ2-7
length: 12
V: TRBV12-5
CDR3: CASGLTPYEQYF

J: TRBJ2-3
length: 14
V: TRBV6-5
CDR3: CASSRRQGTDTQYF

J: TRBJ2-1
length: 13
V: TRBV2
CDR3: CASRLGLYNEQFF

J: TRBJ1-1
length: 13
V: TRBV30
CDR3: CAWSEQANTEAFF

J: TRBJ1-3
length: 12
V: TRBV20-1
CDR3: CSARQNGNTIYF

J: TRBJ2-1
length: 15
V: TRBV9
CDR3: CASSVYGGGVNEQFF

J: TRBJ2-1
length: 17
V: TRBV10-3
CDR3: CAISLTSAGGAKNEQFF

J: TRBJ1-4
length: 16
V: TRBV14
CDR3: CASSPFRGRTNEKLFF

J: TRBJ1-2
length: 17
V: TRBV10-3
CDR3: CAISGGQTSLSNYGYTF

J: TRBJ1-2
length: 12
V: TRBV29-1
CDR3: CSVTPGRVGYTF

J: TRBJ1-5
length: 17
V: TRBV3-1
CDR3: CASSQEDGIYSNQPQHF

J: TRBJ2-3
length: 15
V: TRBV20-1
CDR3: CSARVGGGTTDTQYF

J: TRBJ2-5
length: 16
V: TRBV11-1
CDR3: CASSLGASIAGETQYF

J: TRBJ2-7
length: 13
V: TRBV5-1
CDR3: CASSIGQEYEQYF

J: TRBJ1-5
length: 14
V: TRBV6-1
CDR3: CASSPEYSNQPQHF

J: TRBJ2-1
length: 15
V: TRBV18
CDR3: CASSPWTGGVNEQFF

J: TRBJ2-7
length: 16
V: TRBV20-1
CDR3: CSARDLRKGDSYEQYF

J: TRBJ2-6
length: 18
V: TRBV7-6
CDR3: CASSLSEGSLGGANVLTF